The 14 T cell receptor beta chains in this list originate from one sample, sequenced in a study of blood T cell repertoires in COVID-19. Repertoires were generated with immunoSEQ multiplex PCR, while TCRdb's copy carries only in-frame clones and drops some. Of about 150,000 clones listed, 70% to 90% were seen once; the top ten hold 6.5% to 9.5%. Source material: peripheral blood. The receptor set was obtained from an elderly woman with COVID-19, enrolled during active disease.

The rearrangement joins TRBV5-1 to TRBJ2-5, with a possible D match to TRBD2 (6 bases). V was pared by 4 bases and J by 4 bases, with 11 bases between. The CDR3 extends over 13 amino acids. Germline V gives CDR1 SGHRS, CDR2 YFSETQ. The CDR3 is CASSGLEGETQYF. The CDR3 DNA reads TGCGCCAGCAGCGGCCTGGAGGGAGAGACCCAGTACTTC.

This chain joins TRBV23-1 and TRBJ1-1, with D maybe TRBD1 (5 bases). TRBV23-1 is an ORF, with its function uncertain. This CDR3 comprises 10 residues. V was trimmed by 11 bases and J by 3 bases, leaving 7 bases between them. CDR3 in amino acids: CAAGHTEAFF. The DNA for the CDR3 is TGCGCCGCGGGGCACACTGAAGCTTTCTTT.

This clone has just one count. This rearrangement joins TRBV9 to TRBJ2-2; 13 positions match TRBD2. Germline-derived CDR1 and CDR2 are SGDLS and YYNGEE. The CDR3 is 16 residues long. Trimming took 0 bases from V and 6 from J; bases not matched to a gene: 2. The CDR3 nucleotides read TGTGCCAGCAGCGTAGTGGGACTAGCGGGGCCCGGGGAGCTGTTTTTT. This sequence encodes CASSVVGLAGPGELFF.

This sequence joins TRBV5-1 and TRBJ2-1, with D perhaps TRBD2 (5 bases). Germline V gene sequence: CDR1 SGHRS, CDR2 YFSETQ. CDR3 length: 15 residues. V lost 1 base and J lost 1, with 9 bases in between. CDR3 nucleotides: TGCGCCAGCAGCTTGACCGGGGAATCCTACAATGAGCAGTTCTTC. Residues: CASSLTGESYNEQFF.

The chain couples TRBV3-1 (or the pseudogene TRBV3-2) to TRBJ1-1, with D hard to call. Trimming cost V 2 bases and J 2 bases, with 12 bases left between them. Germline lookup yields CDR1 LGHDT and CDR2 YNNKEL (reference sequence). This CDR3 has 15 residues. The CDR3 region is CASSQWERSNTEAFF. In DNA form, the CDR3 reads TGTGCCAGCAGCCAATGGGAGCGGTCAAACACTGAAGCTTTCTTT.

The chain has TRBV28 and TRBJ1-6; D perhaps matches TRBD1 (6 bases). V lost 4 bases, J lost 6 bases, and 10 bases lay in between. Germline V gene sequence: CDR1 MDHEN, CDR2 SYDVKM. This CDR3 is 14 amino acids long. The chain's CDR3 is CASSSGQPNSPLHF. The CDR3 DNA reads as TGTGCCAGCAGTTCCGGACAGCCTAATTCACCCCTCCACTTT.

This sequence joins TRBV18 and TRBJ1-5, with D possibly TRBD1 on 6 matching bases. The V end lost 3 bases, the J end lost 1 base, and 13 bases lay between the germline ends. CDR1 is KGHSH and CDR2 is LQKENI in the germline V gene. CDR3 length: 16 amino acids. The CDR3 DNA is TGTGCCAGCTCACCCGGGACACCAGAGAGCAATCAGCCCCAGCATTTT. This gives the protein CASSPGTPESNQPQHF.

The rearrangement joins TRBV19 to TRBJ1-2; 8 nucleotides match TRBD1. After removal of 3 bases from V and 2 bases from J, the junction contained 8 bases not matched to a gene. This CDR3 contains 16 residues. The germline gives CDR1 LNHDA, CDR2 SQIVND (reference sequence). CDR3 amino acids: CASSIFSTGGNYGYTF. CDR3 nucleotides: TGTGCCAGTAGTATTTTTTCAACAGGGGGAAACTATGGCTACACCTTC. Based on the CDR3 plus reference TRBV19 and TRBJ1-2, the full variable domain is DGGITQSPKYLFRKEGQNVTLSCEQNLNHDAMYWYRQDPGQGLRLIYYSQIVNDFQKGDIAEGYSVSREKKESFPLTVTSAQKNPTAFYLCASSIFSTGGNYGYTFGSGTRLTVV.

CDR3 sequence (DNA): TGTGCCAGCAGCCGGGGGGAGTTCCTAGGAAAACTGTTTTTT. As protein: CASSRGEFLGKLFF. The chain recombines TRBV3-1 (or the pseudogene TRBV3-2) with TRBJ1-4; weak D call: TRBD1 (5 bases). Trimming shortened V by 4 bases and J by 10 bases, and 16 bases separated the two germline ends. Germline assignment: CDR1 LGHDT and CDR2 YNNKEL (reference sequence). The CDR3 is 14 amino acids.

The chain recombines TRBV6-5 with TRBJ2-7, with 7 bases aligning to TRBD1. CDR1 MNHEY and CDR2 SVGAGI come from the germline V gene. There are 14 residues in the CDR3. The V gene end was trimmed by 5 bases and the J gene end by 2 bases; junction bases not matched to a gene: 6. The CDR3 DNA reads TGTGCCAGCAGTATACAGGGGACCACCTACGAGCAGTACTTC. Amino acid sequence: CASSIQGTTYEQYF.

The V call is TRBV29-1, the J call TRBJ2-2, with D perhaps TRBD1 (6 bases). This CDR3 spans 12 amino acids. Trimming took 7 bases from V and 7 from J, leaving 13 bases between them. Germline CDR1 is SQVTM and CDR2 is ANQGSEA. CDR3 in DNA: TGCAGCGCCAAGGAAGGGGGCGGGGAGCTGTTTTTT. Protein: CSAKEGGGELFF.

The chain combines TRBV28 with TRBJ2-4; TRBD2 aligns across 8 bases. Germline V gene sequence: CDR1 MDHEN, CDR2 SYDVKM. V lost 4 bases, J lost 7 bases, and 15 bases stayed unmatched. The CDR3 consists of 17 residues. This chain's CDR3 is CASSSPGGALAGNIQYF. The CDR3 coding sequence is TGTGCCAGCAGTTCCCCCGGGGGAGCCCTAGCGGGTAACATTCAGTACTTC.

The rearrangement joins TRBV6-5 to TRBJ2-7; TRBD1 aligns across 7 bases. The CDR3 length is 14 residues. Germline V gives CDR1 MNHEY, CDR2 SVGAGI. Trimming took 6 bases from V and 2 from J; bases not matched to a gene: 7. The CDR3 region is CASRNRDSPYEQYF. CDR3 sequence (DNA): TGTGCCAGCAGGAACCGGGACAGCCCCTACGAGCAGTACTTC.

This clone was counted a single time. The V gene is TRBV28, the J gene TRBJ2-1, with D maybe TRBD2 (5 bases). The CDR3 spans 18 residues. CDR1 is MDHEN, CDR2 SYDVKM, per germline. The ends were cut back, 2 bases at V and 5 bases at J, with 22 bases in the middle. For the CDR3, the DNA is TGTGCCAGCAGTTTACGGGGTCTGGCGGGTGCTCCCCACAATGAGCAGTTCTTC. This codes for CASSLRGLAGAPHNEQFF.